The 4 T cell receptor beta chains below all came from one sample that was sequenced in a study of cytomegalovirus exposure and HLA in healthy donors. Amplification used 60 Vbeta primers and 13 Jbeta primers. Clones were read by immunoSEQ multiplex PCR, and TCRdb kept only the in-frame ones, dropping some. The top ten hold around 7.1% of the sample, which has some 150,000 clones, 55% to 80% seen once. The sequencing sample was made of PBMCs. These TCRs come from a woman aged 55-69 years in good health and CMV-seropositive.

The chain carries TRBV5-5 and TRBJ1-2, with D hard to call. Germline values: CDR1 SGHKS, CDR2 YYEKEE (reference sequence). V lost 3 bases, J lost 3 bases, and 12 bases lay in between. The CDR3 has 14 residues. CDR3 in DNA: TGTGCCAGCAGCTCACCGGACGGGGACTATGGCTACACCTTC. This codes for CASSSPDGDYGYTF.

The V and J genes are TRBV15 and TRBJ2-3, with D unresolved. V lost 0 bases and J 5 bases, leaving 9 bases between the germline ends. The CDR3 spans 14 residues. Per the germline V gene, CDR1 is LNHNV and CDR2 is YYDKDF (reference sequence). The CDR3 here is CATSRDRQKDTQYF. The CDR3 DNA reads TGTGCCACCAGCAGAGATCGTCAGAAAGATACGCAGTATTTT. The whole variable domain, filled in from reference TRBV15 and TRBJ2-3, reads DAMVIQNPRYQVTQFGKPVTLSCSQTLNHNVMYWYQQKSSQAPKLLFHYYDKDFNNEADTPDNFQSRRPNTSFCFLDIRSPGLGDTAMYLCATSRDRQKDTQYFGPGTRLTVL.

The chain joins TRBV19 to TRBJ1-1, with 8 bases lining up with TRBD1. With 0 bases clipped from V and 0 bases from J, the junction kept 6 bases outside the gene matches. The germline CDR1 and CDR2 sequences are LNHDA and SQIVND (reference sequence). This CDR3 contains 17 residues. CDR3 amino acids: CASSIDLTGELNTEAFF. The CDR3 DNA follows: TGTGCCAGTAGTATAGACCTGACAGGGGAACTGAACACTGAAGCTTTCTTT. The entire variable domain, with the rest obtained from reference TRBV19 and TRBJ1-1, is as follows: DGGITQSPKYLFRKEGQNVTLSCEQNLNHDAMYWYRQDPGQGLRLIYYSQIVNDFQKGDIAEGYSVSREKKESFPLTVTSAQKNPTAFYLCASSIDLTGELNTEAFFGQGTRLTVV.

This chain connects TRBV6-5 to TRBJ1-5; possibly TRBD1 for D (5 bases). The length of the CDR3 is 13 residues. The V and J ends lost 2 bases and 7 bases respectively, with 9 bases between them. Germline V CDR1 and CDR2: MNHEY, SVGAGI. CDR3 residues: CASSYAEGQPQHF. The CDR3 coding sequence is TGTGCCAGCAGTTACGCGGAGGGGCAGCCCCAGCATTTT.